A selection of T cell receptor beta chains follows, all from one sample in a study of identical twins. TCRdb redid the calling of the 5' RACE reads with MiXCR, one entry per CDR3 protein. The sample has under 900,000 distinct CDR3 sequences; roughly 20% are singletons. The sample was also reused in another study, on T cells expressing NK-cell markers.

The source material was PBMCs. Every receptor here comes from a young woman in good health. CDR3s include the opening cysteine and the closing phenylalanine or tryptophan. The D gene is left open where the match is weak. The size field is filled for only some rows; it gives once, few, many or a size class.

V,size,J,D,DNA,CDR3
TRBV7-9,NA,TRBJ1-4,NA,TGTGCCAGCAGCTTGTCTAATGAAAAACTGTTTTTT,CASSLSNEKLFF
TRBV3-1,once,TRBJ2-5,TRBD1,TGTGCCAGCAGCCGGAACGACAGGGTTGAGACCCAGTACTTC,CASSRNDRVETQYF
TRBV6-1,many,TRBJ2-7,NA,TGTGCCAGCAGCCCCCAGGGGGGGACACTTATCGAGCAGTACTTC,CASSPQGGTLIEQYF
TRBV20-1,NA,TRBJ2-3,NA,TGCAGTGCTAGAGAACTAACAGATACGCAGTATTTT,CSARELTDTQYF
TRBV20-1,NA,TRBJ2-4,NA,TGCAGTGCTAGAGATCTCGGAGGAGGGCACATTCAGTACTTC,CSARDLGGGHIQYF
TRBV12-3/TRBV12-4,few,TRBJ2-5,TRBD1,TGTGCCAGCAGCCTCCGACAGGGTTGGGAAGAGACCCAGTACTTC,CASSLRQGWEETQYF
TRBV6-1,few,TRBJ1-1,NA,TGTGCCAGCAGTCAACCCGGGGCGGCTAACACTGAAGCTTTCTTT,CASSQPGAANTEAFF
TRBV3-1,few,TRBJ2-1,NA,TGTGCCAGCAGCCAAGGGCTGGGTTACTACAATGAGCAGTTCTTC,CASSQGLGYYNEQFF
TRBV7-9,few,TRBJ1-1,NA,TGTGCCAGCAGCCCTGGTCCTGGGGCTGGTAGGACTGAAGCTTTCTTT,CASSPGPGAGRTEAFF
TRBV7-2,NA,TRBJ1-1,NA,TGTGCCAGCAGCGTCGGGTTCGGGAACACTGAAGCTTTCTTT,CASSVGFGNTEAFF